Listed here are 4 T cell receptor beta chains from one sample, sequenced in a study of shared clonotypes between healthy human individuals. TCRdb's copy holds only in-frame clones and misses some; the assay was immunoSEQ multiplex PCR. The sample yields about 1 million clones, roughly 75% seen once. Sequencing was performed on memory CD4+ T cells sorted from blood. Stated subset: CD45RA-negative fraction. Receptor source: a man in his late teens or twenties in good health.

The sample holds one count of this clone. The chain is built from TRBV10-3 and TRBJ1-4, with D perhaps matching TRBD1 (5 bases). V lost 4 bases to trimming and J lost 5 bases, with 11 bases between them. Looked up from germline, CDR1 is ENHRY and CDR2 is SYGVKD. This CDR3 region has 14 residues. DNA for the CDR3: TGTGCCATCAGTGGGGACGGACGAAATGAAAAACTGTTTTTT. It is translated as CAISGDGRNEKLFF.

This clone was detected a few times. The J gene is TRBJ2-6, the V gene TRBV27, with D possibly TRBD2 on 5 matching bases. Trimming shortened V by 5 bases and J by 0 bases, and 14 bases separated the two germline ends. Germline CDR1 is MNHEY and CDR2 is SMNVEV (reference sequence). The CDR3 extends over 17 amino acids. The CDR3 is CASSPLRVSSGANVLTF. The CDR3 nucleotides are TGTGCCAGCAGTCCCTTGAGGGTAAGCTCTGGGGCCAACGTCCTGACTTTC.

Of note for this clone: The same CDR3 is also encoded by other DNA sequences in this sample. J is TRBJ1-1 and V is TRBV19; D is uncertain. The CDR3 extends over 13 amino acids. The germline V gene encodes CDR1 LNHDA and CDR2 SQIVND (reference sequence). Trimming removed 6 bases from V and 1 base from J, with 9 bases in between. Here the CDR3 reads CASSSTANTEAFF. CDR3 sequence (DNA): TGTGCCAGTAGCTCGACGGCGAACACTGAAGCTTTCTTT.

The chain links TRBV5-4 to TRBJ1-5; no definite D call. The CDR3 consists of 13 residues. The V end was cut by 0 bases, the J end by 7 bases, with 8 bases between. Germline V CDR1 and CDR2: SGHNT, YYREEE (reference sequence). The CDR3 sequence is CASSLGTGQPQHF. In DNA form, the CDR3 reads TGTGCCAGCAGCTTGGGTACGGGGCAGCCCCAGCATTTT.